The 25 T cell receptor beta chains in this list originate from one sample, sequenced in a study of shared clonotypes between healthy human individuals. Profiled with immunoSEQ multiplex PCR; TCRdb holds only in-frame clones, not every one. The data contain 750,000 to 1,000,000 clones, nearly 95% of them singletons. Only CD45RO-negative cells positively selected for CCR7 counted as naive CD8 cells, so terminally differentiated effector memory CD45RA+ cells were excluded. Sequenced material: naive CD8+ T cells sorted from blood. Every receptor here comes from a man younger than 45 in good health.

The chain has TRBV7-8 and TRBJ2-7; 7 bases agree with TRBD1. The CDR3 is 14 amino acids. The germline V gene encodes CDR1 SGHVS and CDR2 FQNEAQ. The trim removed 6 bases at V and 2 bases at J, leaving 7 bases unmatched. CDR3 in amino acids: CASSSITGAYEQYF. The CDR3, as DNA: TGTGCCAGCAGTTCGATCACAGGGGCCTACGAGCAGTACTTC.

The rearrangement joins TRBV29-1 to TRBJ2-7, with D tentatively TRBD1 (5 bases). The germline V gene has CDR1 SQVTM and CDR2 ANQGSEA. The V and J ends lost 6 bases and 6 bases respectively, with 21 bases between them. The CDR3 covers 14 residues. CDR3 coding DNA: TGCAGCGTCCACCTGGCCATAACAGGAGCCGAGCAGTACTTC. Translating it yields CSVHLAITGAEQYF.

V is TRBV7-9 and J is TRBJ2-7, with D perhaps assigned TRBD1 or TRBD2 (6 bases each). The germline V and J ends were trimmed by 8 bases and 7 bases, with 15 bases remaining between them. Germline loops: CDR1 SEHNR, CDR2 FQNEAQ (reference sequence). The CDR3 is 12 amino acids. CDR3 in DNA: TGTGCCAGCGGAGGGGGAGTATGGGAGCAGTACTTC. This encodes CASGGGVWEQYF.

In its sample, this clone was seen once. The chain employs TRBV7-8 and TRBJ1-5; TRBD1 is a possible D gene (6 bases). This CDR3 has 16 residues. V lost 6 bases, J lost 3 bases, and 18 bases lay in between. CDR1 and CDR2 from the germline V gene are SGHVS and FQNEAQ. Written as DNA, the CDR3 is TGTGCCAGCAGTCCGGACTTGGGGGCGAACAATCAGCCCCAGCATTTT. It is translated as CASSPDLGANNQPQHF.

Details on this clone: Distinct nucleotide sequences in the sample also encode this CDR3. This chain uses TRBV27 with TRBJ2-3; 7 bases align to TRBD2. CDR1 and CDR2 (germline): MNHEY, SMNVEV (reference sequence). The junction had 2 bases not matched to a gene; V was cut back by 1 base and J by 1 base. The CDR3 contains 15 residues. The CDR3 protein is CASSLLAGGTDTQYF. The CDR3 DNA follows: TGTGCCAGCAGTTTATTGGCGGGAGGCACAGATACGCAGTATTTT.

The CDR3 loop is CASSLALTTGTGVYEQYF. The CDR3 coding sequence is TGTGCCAGCAGCTTAGCCCTCACAACGGGGACAGGGGTCTACGAGCAGTACTTC. The chain links TRBV13 to TRBJ2-7; 10 nucleotides line up with TRBD1. The J segment lost 3 bases and the V segment lost 1 base, leaving 12 bases of the junction unmatched. This CDR3 is built from 18 residues. From germline, CDR1 is PRHDT and CDR2 FYEKMQ (reference sequence).

This CDR3 reads CSVLWTGDFGYEQYF. The CDR3 DNA sequence: TGCAGCGTCCTTTGGACAGGGGATTTCGGCTACGAGCAGTACTTC. V usage is TRBV29-1 and J usage is TRBJ2-7; TRBD1 aligns across 9 bases. Per germline, CDR1 SQVTM and CDR2 ANQGSEA. CDR3 length equals 15 residues. The V segment lost 6 bases and the J segment 3 bases; nucleotides outside the gene matches: 12.

In this sample, this clone turned up once. V usage is TRBV6-5 and J usage is TRBJ1-5; a weak D match, TRBD1 (5 bases). Trimming cost V 6 bases and J 3 bases, with 12 bases left between them. The CDR3 consists of 14 residues. Germline loops: CDR1 MNHEY, CDR2 SVGAGI. CDR3 DNA: TGTGCCAGCAGCCCGGGGGGGTTCAATCAGCCCCAGCATTTT. It is translated as CASSPGGFNQPQHF.

The chain carries TRBV28 and TRBJ2-5; the match to TRBD1 covers 9 bases. V shed 6 bases and J 5 bases; nucleotides not matched to a gene: 7. CDR1 MDHEN and CDR2 SYDVKM come from the germline V gene. This CDR3 is built from 14 residues. The CDR3 spells CASSITGGRETQYF. In DNA, the CDR3 is TGTGCCAGCAGCATTACAGGGGGCCGGGAGACCCAGTACTTC.

This clone showed up just once. V is TRBV7-9 and J is TRBJ2-7; tentatively, D is TRBD1 or TRBD2 (6 bases each). Between the trimmed V and J ends, which lost 5 bases and 6 bases, there was a span of 20 bases. Germline lookup yields CDR1 SEHNR and CDR2 FQNEAQ (reference sequence). CDR3 length: 15 residues. CDR3: CASSPRGGGPLEQYF. CDR3 sequence (DNA): TGTGCCAGCAGCCCCCGAGGAGGGGGGCCCCTCGAGCAGTACTTC.

The gene calls are TRBV6-1 and TRBJ2-2; TRBD2 matches at 9 bases. The CDR3 consists of 19 residues. With 3 bases clipped from V and 4 bases from J, the junction kept 15 bases outside the gene matches. CDR1 is MNHNS and CDR2 is SASEGT in the germline V gene. The chain's CDR3 is CASSDVLMGLAGITGELFF. The DNA of the CDR3 is TGTGCCAGCAGTGACGTCCTTATGGGGCTAGCGGGAATCACCGGGGAGCTGTTTTTT.

The V gene is TRBV9, the J gene TRBJ2-2; 8 bases line up with TRBD2. V trimming: 5 bases; J trimming: 3 bases; junction bases outside the gene matches: 6. CDR1 is SGDLS, CDR2 YYNGEE, per germline. This CDR3 is built from 15 residues. The chain's CDR3 is CASRRGALDTGELFF. DNA of the CDR3: TGTGCCAGCAGGCGGGGGGCCCTCGACACCGGGGAGCTGTTTTTT. The entire variable domain, with the rest obtained from reference TRBV9 and TRBJ2-2, is as follows: DSGVTQTPKHLITATGQRVTLRCSPRSGDLSVYWYQQSLDQGLQFLIQYYNGEERAKGNILERFSAQQFPDLHSELNLSSLELGDSALYFCASRRGALDTGELFFGEGSRLTVL.

CDR3 sequence (DNA): TGTGCCAGCAGCTTAAAGCCTAGCGGGAGCGCAGATACGCAGTATTTT. This translates into CASSLKPSGSADTQYF. The genes are TRBV7-3 and TRBJ2-3; 10 bases align to TRBD2. The J segment lost 4 bases and the V segment lost 1 base, leaving 5 bases of the junction unmatched. The CDR3 extends over 16 amino acids. CDR1 and CDR2 from the germline V gene are SGHTA and FQGTGA.

The chain links TRBV7-2 to TRBJ2-2; unclear D gene. The germline V and J ends were trimmed by 2 bases and 7 bases, with 14 bases remaining between them. The CDR3 extends over 15 amino acids. Germline CDR1 and CDR2: SGHTA and FQGNSA. The CDR3 bases are TGTGCCAGCAGCTTATTCAGTGGGCTCGTCGGGGAGCTGTTTTTT. It encodes CASSLFSGLVGELFF. The entire variable domain, with the rest obtained from reference TRBV7-2 and TRBJ2-2, is as follows: GAGVSQSPSNKVTEKGKDVELRCDPISGHTALYWYRQSLGQGLEFLIYFQGNSAPDKSGLPSDRFSAERTGGSVSTLTIQRTQQEDSAVYLCASSLFSGLVGELFFGEGSRLTVL.

With respect to this clone: Other DNA sequences within the sample encode an identical CDR3. The chain carries TRBV7-9 and TRBJ2-1, with TRBD2 as a possible D gene (6 bases). The CDR3 runs 15 residues. The V and J ends lost 1 base and 6 bases respectively, with 13 bases between them. From germline, CDR1 is SEHNR and CDR2 FQNEAQ (reference sequence). DNA for the CDR3: TGTGCCAGCAGCTTAGTGTTACGGGGGTCCAATGAGCAGTTCTTC. Its protein product is CASSLVLRGSNEQFF.

The chain uses TRBV6-1 and TRBJ2-2; 10 nucleotides align to TRBD2. CDR3 length: 17 residues. The germline CDR1 and CDR2 sequences are MNHNS and SASEGT. The J segment lost 3 bases and the V segment lost 3 bases, leaving 7 bases of the junction unmatched. The CDR3 loop reads CASSDGRLAGHTGELFF. The CDR3 nucleotides are TGTGCCAGCAGTGACGGGCGACTAGCGGGTCACACCGGGGAGCTGTTTTTT.

V gene TRBV27 combines with J gene TRBJ1-5; D is unclear. There are 14 residues in the CDR3. V was clipped by 5 bases and J by 7 bases, with 15 bases between them. Germline V gene data show CDR1 as MNHEY and CDR2 as SMNVEV (reference sequence). CDR3 in amino acids: CASSPNNAGQPQHF. In DNA form, the CDR3 reads TGTGCCAGCAGTCCCAACAATGCGGGACAGCCCCAGCATTTT.

The chain is built from TRBV11-2 and TRBJ1-2, with D unresolved. The CDR3 totals 12 residues. The germline V and J ends were trimmed by 6 bases and 12 bases, with 17 bases remaining between them. Germline V gene sequence: CDR1 SGHAT, CDR2 FQNNGV. This CDR3 reads CASSTESPDNTF. CDR3 coding DNA: TGTGCCAGCAGTACCGAATCCCCTGATAACACCTTC.

The chain combines TRBV6-5 with TRBJ2-1; 9 bases agree with TRBD2. With 4 bases clipped from V and 4 bases from J, the junction kept 5 bases outside the gene matches. This CDR3 spans 15 amino acids. The germline gives CDR1 MNHEY, CDR2 SVGAGI. The CDR3 region has the DNA TGTGCCAGCAGTTTAGCGGGAGTTGGGTACAATGAGCAGTTCTTC. This gives the protein CASSLAGVGYNEQFF.

This chain links TRBV7-2 with TRBJ2-7; the D gene is possibly TRBD2 (6 bases). The CDR3 length is 14 residues. Germline assignment: CDR1 SGHTA and CDR2 FQGNSA. V lost 4 bases and J 5 bases, leaving 15 bases between the germline ends. CDR3 sequence (DNA): TGTGCCAGCAGCTGGACTATGCCCCCCCACGAGCAGTACTTC. Its translation: CASSWTMPPHEQYF.

V is TRBV2 and J is TRBJ1-2; TRBD1 matches 7 bases. Looked up from germline, CDR1 is SNHLY and CDR2 is FYNNEI. The CDR3 runs 13 residues. After removal of 7 bases from V and 2 bases from J, the junction contained 4 bases not matched to a gene. Written as DNA, the CDR3 is TGTGCCAGCAAGCGGGGACAGAACTATGGCTACACCTTC. Protein: CASKRGQNYGYTF.

On this clone itself: A read error may produce the germline difference seen at one junction end. V is TRBV6-5 and J is TRBJ2-1, with no clear D. CDR1 is MNHEY, CDR2 SVGAGI, per germline. The CDR3 consists of 13 residues. The DNA for the CDR3 is TGTGCCAGCAGTTACGGGGTACATTCACTCGGCATCTTC. This translates into CASSYGVHSLGIF.

The chain carries TRBV7-2 and TRBJ1-5; the D gene is possibly TRBD1 (5 bases). V lost 6 bases to trimming and J lost 3 bases, with 15 bases between them. The CDR3 sequence is 15 residues long. Germline CDR1 SGHTA, CDR2 FQGNSA. The CDR3 loop is CASRKSGTVNQPQHF. The CDR3 bases are TGTGCCAGCAGGAAGAGCGGGACGGTCAATCAGCCCCAGCATTTT.

The J gene is TRBJ1-5, the V gene TRBV7-8, with D uncertain. Germline CDR1 reads SGHVS; CDR2 reads FQNEAQ. CDR3 size: 14 residues. V lost 1 base to trimming and J lost 3 bases, with 7 bases between them. For the CDR3, the DNA is TGTGCCAGCAGCTTAGTGAGGGACAATCAGCCCCAGCATTTT. Its protein product is CASSLVRDNQPQHF.

The chain is built from TRBV7-9 and TRBJ2-7, with D uncertain. V was pared by 3 bases and J by 6 bases, with 12 bases between. The length of the CDR3 is 13 residues. CDR1 SEHNR and CDR2 FQNEAQ come from the germline V gene (reference sequence). CDR3 sequence: CASSFGRVGEQYF. As DNA, the CDR3 is TGTGCCAGCAGCTTCGGAAGGGTTGGCGAGCAGTACTTC.